Each of the 10 T cell receptor beta chains below was sequenced from the same sample in a study of T cell repertoires in cytomegalovirus infection (dated 2019 in TCRdb). TCRdb shows the sequencer as Illumina HiSeq 1500. TCRdb reran the public reads through fastp at Q25 and MiXCR, keeping productive beta chains. Rows matching on CDR3 protein sequence are summarized as one entry with the most common DNA and genes. The sample table holds some 450,000 distinct CDR3 sequences, of which approximately 31% were seen once. About an eighth of the sample rests with the top ten. Sequenced input: PBMCs. The receptors here all came from a human donor in good health (CMV status not recorded). Some clones in this sample may be carry-over from other donors' samples.

Only a few counts were recorded for this clonotype. This chain links TRBV7-2 with TRBJ2-5; no firm D call. This CDR3 is 11 amino acids long. Deletions cut 4 bases from V and 7 bases from J, with 7 bases between. Per germline, CDR1 SGHTA and CDR2 FQGNSA. The CDR3 coding sequence is TGTGCCAGCAGCTCGAAGGGGACCCAGTACTTC. Protein: CASSSKGTQYF.

This clonotype has just a few counts. This chain uses TRBV14 with TRBJ2-1, with a possible D match to TRBD2 (5 bases). This CDR3 comprises 14 residues. CDR1 and CDR2 from the germline V gene are SGHDN and FVKESK. Trimming took off 1 base at V and 3 bases at J, with 7 bases between the two ends. The chain's CDR3 is CASSQAEGYNEQFF. DNA for the CDR3: TGTGCCAGCAGCCAAGCAGAGGGCTACAATGAGCAGTTCTTC.

The chain recombines TRBV20-1 with TRBJ1-5, with 10 positions matching TRBD1. Germline V gene data show CDR1 as DFQATT and CDR2 as SNEGSKA (reference sequence). The ends lost 5 bases at V and 5 bases at J; junction bases unmatched: 3. This CDR3 has 13 residues. The CDR3 sequence is CSAPTGGDQPQHF. DNA for the CDR3: TGCAGTGCTCCGACAGGGGGCGATCAGCCCCAGCATTTT.

The chain employs TRBV7-6 and TRBJ1-2; D gene unclear. The V gene lost 4 bases and the J gene lost 5 bases, with 17 bases spanning the gap. The CDR3 is 15 residues long. The germline CDR1 and CDR2 sequences are SGHVS and FNYEAQ. DNA for the CDR3: TGTGCCAGCAGCTCTAGACTTTCGGACCTGTATGGCTACACCTTC. This codes for CASSSRLSDLYGYTF.

This clonotype was detected a few times. The J gene is TRBJ2-7, the V gene TRBV7-9; possible D gene TRBD1, 6 bases. The CDR3 is made up of 11 amino acids. CDR1 and CDR2 (germline): SEHNR, FQNEAQ (reference sequence). V was clipped by 3 bases and J by 7 bases, with 7 bases between them. The CDR3 DNA is TGTGCCAGCAGCTTCGGGACAGAGCAGTACTTC. It codes for CASSFGTEQYF.

The chain couples TRBV28 to TRBJ1-3; D might be TRBD1 (5 bases). The germline V and J ends were trimmed by 3 bases and 8 bases, with 11 bases remaining between them. Germline CDR1 is MDHEN and CDR2 is SYDVKM. This CDR3 has 13 residues. CDR3 sequence (DNA): TGTGCCAGCAGTTTTGGCAGGGCGGACACCATATATTTT. The encoded protein is CASSFGRADTIYF.

The gene calls are TRBV12-3 or TRBV12-4 and TRBJ1-2; D gene uncertain. CDR3 length: 13 amino acids. V dropped 6 bases and J dropped 4 bases, with 12 bases sitting between them. CDR3 protein: CASRESGLYGYTF. The CDR3 DNA reads as TGTGCCAGCAGAGAATCAGGACTCTATGGCTACACCTTC.

For this clonotype: A read error may produce the germline difference seen at one junction end. As DNA, the CDR3 is TGTGCCAGCAGCTTAGAAAGGATCAGCTCTGGGGCCAACGTACTGAATTTC. Amino acids: CASSLERISSGANVLNF. The chain joins TRBV7-9 to TRBJ2-6; D may be TRBD1 (5 bases). The germline gives CDR1 SEHNR, CDR2 FQNEAQ (reference sequence). CDR3 length: 17 residues.

This clonotype was detected many times. CDR3 sequence (DNA): TGTGCCAGCAGCCATCCTCCGACTAGCTGGAATGAGCAGTTCTTC. This codes for CASSHPPTSWNEQFF. V usage is TRBV7-2 and J usage is TRBJ2-1, with TRBD2 matching 7 bases. The CDR3 totals 15 residues. Germline trimming cut 5 bases from V and 7 bases from J; bases unmatched to any gene: 11. The germline CDR1 and CDR2 sequences are SGHTA and FQGNSA.

This clonotype was found many times. CDR3 loop: CASRSRGSYEQYF. The DNA of the CDR3 is TGTGCCAGCAGGTCAAGGGGCTCCTACGAGCAGTACTTC. This chain uses TRBV12-3 or TRBV12-4 with TRBJ2-7; tentative D call: TRBD1 (5 bases). The V end was cut by 6 bases, the J end by 0 bases, with 9 bases between. This CDR3 is built from 13 residues.